What follows is one TCR beta chain and its context. Its antigen is undetermined. The sample originates from a study of identical twins. TCRdb ran MiXCR on the 5' RACE reads and lists one entry per CDR3 protein. The sample lists approximately 490,000 distinct CDR3 sequences; approximately 20% were seen once. V shed 8 bases and J 7 bases; nucleotides not matched to a gene: 10. The CDR3 contains 14 residues. Germline CDR1 DFQATT, CDR2 SNEGSKA (reference sequence). Study outcomes and limitations: With beta out-of-frame sequences, excess sharing by twins was weaker.

The data also belong to a second study, concerning yellow fever vaccine responses in identical twins.

The rearrangement links TRBV20-1 to TRBJ2-1; 11 nucleotides agree with TRBD2. This clonotype was sampled from a woman aged 18-29 years in good health. The specimen was CD4+ T cells sorted from blood. The CDR3 DNA sequence: TGCAGTCCCCGACTAGCGGGATTGAGGAATGAGCAGTTCTTC. Its translation: CSPRLAGLRNEQFF.